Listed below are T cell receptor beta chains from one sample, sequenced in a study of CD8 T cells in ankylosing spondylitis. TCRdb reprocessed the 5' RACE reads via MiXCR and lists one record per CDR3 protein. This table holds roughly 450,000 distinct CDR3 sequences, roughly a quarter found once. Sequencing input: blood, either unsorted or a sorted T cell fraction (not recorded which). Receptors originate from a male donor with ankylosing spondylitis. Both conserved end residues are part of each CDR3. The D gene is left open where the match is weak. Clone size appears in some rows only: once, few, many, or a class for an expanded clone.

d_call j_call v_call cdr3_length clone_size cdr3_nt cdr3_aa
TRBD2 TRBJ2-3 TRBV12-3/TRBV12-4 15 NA TGTGCCAGCAGTCCCAGCGGGAGGGTGTTAGGTACGCAGTATTTT CASSPSGRVLGTQYF
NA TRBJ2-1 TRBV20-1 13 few TGCAGTGCTCTCCGCCGCTCCTACAATGAGCAGTTCTTC CSALRRSYNEQFF
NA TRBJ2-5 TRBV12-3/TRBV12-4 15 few TGTGCCAGCAGTTTCGGGGCCTTAAAAATCAAGACCCAGTACTTC CASSFGALKIKTQYF
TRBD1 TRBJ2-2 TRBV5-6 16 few TGTGCCAGCAGCTTACCCGGGACAGGGGACACCGGGGAGCTGTTTTTT CASSLPGTGDTGELFF
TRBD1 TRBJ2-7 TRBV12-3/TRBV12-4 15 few TGTGCCAGCAGGAGACCGGGACAGGGCAACTACGAGCAGTACTTC CASRRPGQGNYEQYF
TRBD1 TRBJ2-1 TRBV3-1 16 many TGTGCCAGCAGCCAAGAATTGCAGGGGGCGCGGTATGAGCAGTTCTTC CASSQELQGARYEQFF
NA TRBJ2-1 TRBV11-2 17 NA TGTGCCAGCAGCTTAGAAATAGGCAGTGGCTCCTACAATGAGCAGTTCTTC CASSLEIGSGSYNEQFF
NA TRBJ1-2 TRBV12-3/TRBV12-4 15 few TGTGCCAGCAGCCTGGGCCAGATAGCCAACTATGGCTACACCTTC CASSLGQIANYGYTF
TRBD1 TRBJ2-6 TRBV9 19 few TGTGCCAGCAGCGTGGATCCAGGGGGTTTCCCCTCTGGGGCCAACGTCCTGACTTTC CASSVDPGGFPSGANVLTF
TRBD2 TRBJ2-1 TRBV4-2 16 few TGTGCCAGCAGCCAAGATCCCCTAGCGGGAGCAAGCGAGCAGTTCTTC CASSQDPLAGASEQFF
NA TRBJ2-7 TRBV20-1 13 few TGCAGTTGGATAGAAGGGATCGCCTACGAGCAGTACTTC CSWIEGIAYEQYF
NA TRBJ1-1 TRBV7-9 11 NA TGTGCCAGCAGCCCTCGGGTGGAAGCTTTCTTT CASSPRVEAFF
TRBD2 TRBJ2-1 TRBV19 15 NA TGTGCCAGTACCCCCCGTGGGCGGGGGTACAATGAGCAGTTCTTC CASTPRGRGYNEQFF
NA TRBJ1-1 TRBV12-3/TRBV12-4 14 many TGTGCCAGCAGTCCGGACAGCATGAACACTGAAGCTTTCTTT CASSPDSMNTEAFF
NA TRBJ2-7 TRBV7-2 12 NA TGTGCCAGCAGCTTAGTTGGGGACGAGCAGTACTTC CASSLVGDEQYF
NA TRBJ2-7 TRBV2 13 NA TGTGCCAGCAGTTCCGGGACAAGCAACGAGCAGTACTTC CASSSGTSNEQYF
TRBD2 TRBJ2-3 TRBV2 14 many TGTGCCACCAGCGGGGGGCTCTTGACAGATACGCAGTATTTT CATSGGLLTDTQYF
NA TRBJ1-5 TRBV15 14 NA TGTGCCACCAGCAGAGATTTAGGGCCCCAGCCCCAGCATTTT CATSRDLGPQPQHF
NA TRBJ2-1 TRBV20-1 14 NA TGCAGTGCTGGGTACTTCAGCTCCTACAATGAGCAGTTCTTC CSAGYFSSYNEQFF
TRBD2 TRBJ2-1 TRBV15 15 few TGTGCCACCAGCGAAAGACTAGCGGACTACAATGAGCAGTTCTTC CATSERLADYNEQFF
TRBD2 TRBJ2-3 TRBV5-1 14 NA TGCGCCAGCACCCTTAGCGGGAGTTTAGATACGCAGTATTTT CASTLSGSLDTQYF
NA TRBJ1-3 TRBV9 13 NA TGTGCCAGCAGCAACAGGGCTGGAAACACCATATATTTT CASSNRAGNTIYF
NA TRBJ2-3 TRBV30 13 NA TGTGCCTGGAGGGTAGGGTATAGCGATACGCAGTATTTT CAWRVGYSDTQYF
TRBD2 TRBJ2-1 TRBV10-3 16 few TGTGCCATCACTCCGGGACTAGCGGCCTCCTACAATGAGCAGTTCTTC CAITPGLAASYNEQFF
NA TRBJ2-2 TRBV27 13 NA TGTGCCAGCAGCTCAACGAGCTCCGGGGAGCTGTTTTTT CASSSTSSGELFF
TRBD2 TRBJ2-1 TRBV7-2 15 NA TGTGCCAGCAGCTCAGATACTAGCGGTCCGCAAGTTCCGTTCTTC CASSSDTSGPQVPFF
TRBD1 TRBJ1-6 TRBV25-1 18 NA TGTGCCAGCAGTGAATATACGTTTACAGGGGGCGGTAATTCACCCCTCCACTTT CASSEYTFTGGGNSPLHF
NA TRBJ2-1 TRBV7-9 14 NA TGTGCCAGCAGCTTCCAGGCCACCAACTATGAGCAGTTCTTC CASSFQATNYEQFF
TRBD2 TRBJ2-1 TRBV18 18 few TGTGCCAGCTCACCAAGACTAGCGGGAGGGAGCTCCTACAATGAGCAGTTCTTC CASSPRLAGGSSYNEQFF
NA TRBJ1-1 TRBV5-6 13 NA TGTGCCAGCAGCTTTCTCGAGAACACTGAAGCTTTCTTT CASSFLENTEAFF
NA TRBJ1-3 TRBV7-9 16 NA TGTGCCAGCAGCTTTCCCCAGGTCACCTCTGGAAACACCATATATTTT CASSFPQVTSGNTIYF
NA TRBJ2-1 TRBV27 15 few TGTGCCAGCAGTAAAGAGGAGACCCCCTACAATGAGCAGTTCTTC CASSKEETPYNEQFF
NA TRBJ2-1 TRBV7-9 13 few TGTGCCAGCCGCAAACCTTCTAGCAATGAGCAGTTCTTC CASRKPSSNEQFF
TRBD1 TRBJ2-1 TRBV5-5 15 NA TGTGCCAGCACCATGGAGACAGGGGCCTACAATGAGCAGTTCTTC CASTMETGAYNEQFF
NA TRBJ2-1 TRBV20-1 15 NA TGCAGTGCTTCGCCCTCTCGCCCCTCCTACAATGAGCAGTTCTTC CSASPSRPSYNEQFF
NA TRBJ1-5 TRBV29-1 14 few TGCAGCGTCGCACCTGACAGTAGCAATCAGCCCCAGCATTTT CSVAPDSSNQPQHF
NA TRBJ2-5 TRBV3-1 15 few TGTGCCAGCAGCCAGGGATATTCGTACCAAGAGACCCAGTACTTC CASSQGYSYQETQYF
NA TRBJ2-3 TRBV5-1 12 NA TGCGCCAGCAGTCGAGAGGCAGATACGCAGTATTTT CASSREADTQYF
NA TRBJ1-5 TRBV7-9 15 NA TGTGCCAGCAGTGCAGGGCTCCATAGCAATCAGCCCCAGCATTTT CASSAGLHSNQPQHF
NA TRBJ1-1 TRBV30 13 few TGTGCCTGGAGCGGGGCGCTGGACACTGAAGCTTTCTTT CAWSGALDTEAFF
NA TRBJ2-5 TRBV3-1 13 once TGTGCCAGCAGGGGTTTGTCGGAGGAGACCCAGTACTTC CASRGLSEETQYF
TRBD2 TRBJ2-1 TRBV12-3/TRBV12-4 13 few TGTGCCAGCAGTTTGAGCGGGGTCAATGAGCAGTTCTTC CASSLSGVNEQFF
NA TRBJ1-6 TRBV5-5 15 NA TGTGCCAGCAGCTTGAGCGGGGGCTATAATTCACCCCTCCACTTT CASSLSGGYNSPLHF
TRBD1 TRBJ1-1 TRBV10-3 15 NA TGTGCCATCAGTGAGTCGAGACAGGGAGGGACTGAAGCTTTCTTT CAISESRQGGTEAFF
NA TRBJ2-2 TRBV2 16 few TGTGCCAGCAGTGAACAGGGGGGCAGCTACACCGGGGAGCTGTTTTTT CASSEQGGSYTGELFF
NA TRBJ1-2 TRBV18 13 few TGTGCCAGCTCATCAGATGTGGTCTATGGCTACACCTTC CASSSDVVYGYTF
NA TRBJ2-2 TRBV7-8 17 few TGTGCCAGCAGCCTGAACGGTATCGGGGGTGGCACCGGGGAGCTGTTTTTT CASSLNGIGGGTGELFF
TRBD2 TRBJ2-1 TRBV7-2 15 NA TGTGCCAGCAGCTTAGGGAGGGAGGGCCTCAATGAGCAGTTCTTC CASSLGREGLNEQFF
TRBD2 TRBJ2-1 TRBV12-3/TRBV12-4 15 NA TGTGCCAGCAGTTTTTTAGCGGGAGACTCTTTTGAGCAGTTCTTC CASSFLAGDSFEQFF
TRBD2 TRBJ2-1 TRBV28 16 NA TGTGCCAGCAGTACTCCGACTAGCGGAGCCTACAATGAGCAGTTCTTC CASSTPTSGAYNEQFF
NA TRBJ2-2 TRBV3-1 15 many TGTGCCAGCAGCCAAGGCAGGACGAACACCGGGGAGCTGTTTTTT CASSQGRTNTGELFF
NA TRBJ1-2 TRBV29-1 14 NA TGCAGCGTTGAATGGCGTGGGAGTTGGCGGGGCTACACCTTC CSVEWRGSWRGYTF
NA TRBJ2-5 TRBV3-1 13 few TGTGCCAGCAGTATCAGAGGGATAGAGACCCAGTACTTC CASSIRGIETQYF